These 10 T cell receptor beta chains originate from one sample sequenced in a study of early T cells in non-severe SARS-CoV-2 infection. MiXCR was run by TCRdb on the 5' RACE reads, yielding one entry per CDR3 protein. The data show 70,000 or so distinct CDR3 sequences, with roughly 4.8% seen just once and 3.6% held by the top ten. This specimen was whole blood, taken at baseline. Source of these receptors: an adult who was a healthcare worker with PCR-confirmed SARS-CoV-2 infection or an uninfected control (not recorded which). The donor label of this sample is uncertain.

This clonotype was seen once. One base away lies a much larger clone, so this may be a sequencing read error. CDR3 region: CSVAQETGANVLTF. CDR3 DNA sequence: TGCAGCGTTGCACAGGAGACTGGGGCCAACGTCCTGACTTTC. The chain uses TRBV29-1 and TRBJ2-6; D perhaps matches TRBD1 (5 bases). In germline, CDR1 is SQVTM, CDR2 ANQGSEA. CDR3 length equals 14 residues. The V and J ends lost 4 bases and 2 bases respectively, with 9 bases between them.

In this sample, this clonotype turned up many times. The chain joins TRBV6-1 to TRBJ2-7; possible D gene TRBD1, 6 bases. Germline CDR1 is MNHNS and CDR2 is SASEGT. The CDR3 length is 16 residues. Trimming took 6 bases from V and 2 from J, leaving 20 bases between them. The CDR3 nucleotides read TGTGCCAGCAGCCTGGGGGCCCAACCCAGGCCCTACGAGCAGTACTTC. It codes for CASSLGAQPRPYEQYF.

The rearrangement joins TRBV6-5 to TRBJ1-2, with a weak D call TRBD1 (5 bases). CDR3 length equals 12 residues. The V gene's germline CDR1 is MNHEY and CDR2 SVGAGI. Trimming took 8 bases from V and 3 from J, leaving 10 bases between them. CDR3 residues: CASGEGHYGYTF. In DNA, the CDR3 is TGTGCCAGCGGGGAGGGACACTATGGCTACACCTTC.

This clonotype appeared many times. The chain has TRBV20-1 and TRBJ2-7; 11 bases are shared with TRBD2. CDR3 size: 14 residues. V shed 0 bases, J shed 3 bases, and the junction held 1 base outside the gene matches. Germline CDR1 and CDR2: DFQATT and SNEGSKA (reference sequence). The CDR3 region has the DNA TGCAGTGCTAGAGATGGACTAGCGGGCTACGAGCAGTACTTC. It is translated as CSARDGLAGYEQYF.

This clonotype was seen only a few times. This chain links TRBV24-1 with TRBJ2-1; TRBD2 is a possible D gene (7 bases). In germline, CDR1 is KGHDR, CDR2 SFDVKD. The CDR3 has 17 residues. V was trimmed by 1 base and J by 10 bases, leaving 22 bases between them. The CDR3 DNA follows: TGTGCCACCAGTGATTTCCCCCTGAGGGGGGGGGAGCGGGAGCAGTTCTTC. Translation: CATSDFPLRGGEREQFF.

J is TRBJ1-1 and V is TRBV10-3; D is ambiguous. Germline V gene data show CDR1 as ENHRY and CDR2 as SYGVKD. This CDR3 is 11 amino acids long. Trimming cost V 0 bases and J 8 bases, with 4 bases left between them. The CDR3 DNA follows: TGTGCCATCAGTGAGTCTCTCGAAGCTTTCTTT. The encoded protein is CAISESLEAFF.

This clonotype was found many times. The chain carries TRBV29-1 and TRBJ1-2; no clear D. V gave up 7 bases and J gave up 8 bases, with 17 bases separating them. The CDR3 runs 12 residues. Germline assignment: CDR1 SQVTM and CDR2 ANQGSEA. The CDR3 reads CSAEGQVGGYTF. The CDR3 DNA reads as TGCAGCGCTGAGGGCCAGGTAGGAGGCTACACCTTC.

This clonotype was seen many times. The gene calls are TRBV29-1 and TRBJ2-5, with TRBD1 identical over 7 bases. The J segment lost 4 bases and the V segment lost 4 bases, leaving 6 bases of the junction unmatched. Germline V CDR1 and CDR2: SQVTM, ANQGSEA. The CDR3 spans 13 residues. CDR3 in DNA: TGCAGCGTTGGTCGACAGGGAATAGAGACCCAGTACTTC. Protein product: CSVGRQGIETQYF.

This clonotype was observed a handful of times. V usage is TRBV6-1 and J usage is TRBJ2-2, with 7 nucleotides matching TRBD1. This CDR3 is built from 15 residues. In germline, CDR1 is MNHNS, CDR2 SASEGT. The junction had 8 bases not matched to a gene; V was cut back by 5 bases and J by 5 bases. Here the CDR3 reads CASSPRQGTTGELFF. The CDR3 DNA reads TGTGCCAGCAGTCCAAGACAGGGAACAACCGGGGAGCTGTTTTTT.

The chain links TRBV18 to TRBJ2-1; D ambiguous. The ends were cut back, 0 bases at V and 6 bases at J, with 9 bases in the middle. Germline assignment: CDR1 KGHSH and CDR2 LQKENI. The CDR3 extends over 14 amino acids. In DNA, the CDR3 is TGTGCCAGCTCACCACCGGTGGCAGTCAATGAGCAGTTCTTC. The encoded protein is CASSPPVAVNEQFF.